This T cell receptor beta chain was profiled in a study of blood T cell repertoires in COVID-19. Clones were sequenced by immunoSEQ multiplex PCR, and TCRdb holds only the in-frame ones, with some missing. This sample carries roughly 100,000 clones, approximately 91% of them seen once, and the ten largest clones take around 4%. V was pared by 5 bases and J by 2 bases, with 3 bases of the junction left unmatched. The germline V gene encodes CDR1 SGHRS and CDR2 YFSETQ. The CDR3 loop spans 14 amino acids. The sequencing input was peripheral blood. The genes are TRBV5-1 and TRBJ2-2, with TRBD2 matching over 7 bases. The TCR was taken from a man aged 18 to 30 with acute or convalescent COVID-19. The DNA of the CDR3 is TGCGCCAGCAGGAGCGGGATAAACACCGGGGAGCTGTTTTTT. Translated: CASRSGINTGELFF.